Below, one TCR beta chain is given with its context. Its cognate antigen has yet to be identified. No base qualities exist here, and no much larger clone lies one base off it. This record comes from a study of blood T cell repertoires in COVID-19 (dated by TCRdb to about 2020). For the wider study: Collaborator samples came from the United States, Italy and Spain and covered acute and convalescent phases of COVID-19. The material from the prospective study consisted of cDNA or gDNA derived from T cells, B-cell-depleted T cells, or PBMCs. The dataset comprised deeply sampled blood TCRbeta repertoires from subjects exposed to, actively infected with, or recovered from COVID-19. The repertoires were released in a freely available public database meant as a resource for research on the immune response to SARS-CoV-2. The samples were drawn from two sources: the first 160 participants of the ongoing ImmuneRACE study, and 1,000 to 1,500 subjects contributed by 6 global collaborators. The sample metadata nearly always contained a de-identified subject ID, COVID-19 status, age in years and sex. Where HLA class I and class II types were available, the types were taken from metadata supplied by the sample provider, not from assay-based typing. On the study overall, not on this receptor specifically: The quantity of clinical and demographic metadata differed by source and by participant and was supplied without curation.

There are 15 amino acids in the CDR3, from cysteine to phenylalanine inclusive. CDR3 DNA only is kept here, 45 bases in frame from base 1. The junction carries 17 bases between V and J, which are trimmed by 3 bases and 6 bases respectively. Via the germline V gene, CDR1 is MGHRA and CDR2 YSYEKL. TCRbeta CDR3 regions were amplified from genomic DNA using the immunoSEQ Assay, a bias-controlled multiplex PCR. The source study handled its data this way. Within the assay, amplification of reference gene primers was used to estimate how many nucleated cells each sample contained. Sequence reads were collapsed and filtered to measure the absolute abundance of every unique TCRbeta CDR3 rearrangement. Productive Simpson clonality was computed per sample as the square root of Simpson's diversity index over productive rearrangements. TCRdb carries this immuneACCESS record with in-frame sequences only. Its versions omit some clonotypes, under half of them owing to an unresolved V gene in the studies checked, with the rest unexplained. V and J calls and clone size are as listed in that table; D and trimming were resolved from the DNA. The sample profile shows a few hundred thousand clones; roughly 89% of them were found once. The leading ten clones occupy about 1.7% of the sample.

Participants in the prospective study were enrolled through a virtual design, were aged 18 to 89 years, and lived in 24 United States geographic areas. In the prospective study, cohorts were assigned on the basis of participant-reported clinical history obtained from a screening survey and a study questionnaire. For ImmuneRACE Cohort 3, a participant was defined as recovered based on two consecutive negative NP/OP PCR tests, clearance by a healthcare professional, or resolution of symptoms. Mobile phlebotomists in the prospective study collected whole blood, serum and a nasopharyngeal or oropharyngeal swab from every participant. Prospective study participants could optionally give additional blood draws and questionnaires over an approximately two-month period. Before DNA extraction, blood samples from the prospective study were shipped at room temperature or frozen.

This TCR derives from a woman aged 25 to 45 who had recovered from COVID-19. The source material was PBMCs or T cells enriched from blood (not recorded which). This chain joins TRBV4-1 to TRBJ1-1; the best D guess is TRBD1, with 6 bases matching. For the CDR3, the sequence is CASSHSQGLRAEAFF. The DNA reads TGCGCCAGCAGCCACTCACAGGGCTTGAGGGCTGAAGCTTTCTTT.